These 19 T cell receptor beta chains originate from one sample sequenced in a study of T-cell reconstitution after alpha-beta-depleted transplantation in children. Using unique molecular identifiers, the investigators prepared the TCRbeta library. MiXCR, run by TCRdb on the PCR reads, gives a single entry per CDR3 protein. The sample lists some 8,000 distinct CDR3 sequences, 25% to 35% occurring once. Sequencing was performed on peripheral blood, taken 60 days after TCRalphabeta/CD19-depleted stem cell transplant. The receptors were sampled from a boy in the first two years of life who had a stem cell transplant for SCID, so the T cells may come from the graft donor.

This clonotype was seen many times. This chain uses TRBV5-6 with TRBJ2-1; D remains unclear. CDR3 length equals 14 residues. Germline V CDR1 and CDR2: SGHDT, YYEEEE. V shed 1 base and J shed 4 bases, with 9 bases lying between them. The CDR3 nucleotides are TGTGCCAGCAGCTTGAGATCTGAGTACAATGAGCAGTTCTTC. This gives the protein CASSLRSEYNEQFF. Looking up the rest from reference TRBV5-6 and TRBJ2-1 gives the full variable domain: DAGVTQSPTHLIKTRGQQVTLRCSPKSGHDTVSWYQQALGQGPQFIFQYYEEEERQRGNFPDRFSGHQFPNYSSELNVNALLLGDSALYLCASSLRSEYNEQFFGPGTRLTVL.

This clonotype is labeled medium-sized. The chain combines TRBV20-1 with TRBJ2-3; D is unresolved. The V and J ends lost 1 base and 6 bases respectively, with 8 bases between them. Germline CDR1 and CDR2: DFQATT and SNEGSKA (reference sequence). CDR3 length: 12 residues. The CDR3 nucleotides are TGCAGTGCTAGAGGGGCATTGGATACGCAGTATTTT. Protein: CSARGALDTQYF.

This chain joins TRBV27 and TRBJ1-5; 7 bases fit TRBD1. Germline CDR1 MNHEY, CDR2 SMNVEV (reference sequence). This CDR3 contains 16 residues. The trim removed 5 bases at V and 3 bases at J, leaving 10 bases unmatched. The CDR3 loop reads CASSPIDRVDNQPQHF. In nucleotides, the CDR3 is TGTGCCAGCAGTCCTATCGACAGGGTTGACAATCAGCCCCAGCATTTT.

The rearrangement links TRBV18 to TRBJ2-7, with 8 bases fitting TRBD2. Looked up from germline, CDR1 is KGHSH and CDR2 is LQKENI. After removal of 4 bases from V and 3 bases from J, the junction contained 8 bases not matched to a gene. The CDR3 is made up of 15 amino acids. The CDR3 loop reads CASSHRTSRDYEQYF. Here the CDR3 DNA reads TGTGCCAGCTCACATCGGACTAGCCGGGACTACGAGCAGTACTTC.

This clonotype was seen once. V and J are TRBV7-6 and TRBJ2-2, with 8 bases aligning to TRBD1. The CDR3 extends over 16 amino acids. Germline V gene sequence: CDR1 SGHVS, CDR2 FNYEAQ. With V trimmed by 5 bases and J by 4 bases, 9 bases remained unmatched. In nucleotides, the CDR3 is TGTGCCAGCAGCCTAACTCAGGGGGCGGTCACCGGGGAGCTGTTTTTT. Amino acids: CASSLTQGAVTGELFF.

By proportion, this clonotype is medium-sized. The V gene is TRBV5-1, the J gene TRBJ2-7; possibly TRBD1 for D (6 bases). The CDR3 extends over 14 amino acids. V lost 0 bases and J lost 2, with 9 bases in between. Germline lookup yields CDR1 SGHRS and CDR2 YFSETQ. The DNA for the CDR3 is TGCGCCAGCAGCTTGGGGTGGACAGCCTACGAGCAGTACTTC. It encodes CASSLGWTAYEQYF.

This clonotype was observed at least ten times. The chain couples TRBV7-9 to TRBJ1-3; 8 positions agree with TRBD1. The length of the CDR3 is 17 residues. Germline V CDR1 and CDR2: SEHNR, FQNEAQ (reference sequence). The V and J ends lost 4 bases and 0 bases, in that order; junction bases with no gene match: 8. The CDR3 here is CASSSLDRDLSGNTIYF. CDR3 sequence (DNA): TGTGCCAGCAGCTCTCTGGACAGGGACCTCTCTGGAAACACCATATATTTT.

By frequency in the sample, this clonotype is medium-sized. The rearrangement joins TRBV20-1 to TRBJ1-1, with no clear D. The CDR3 contains 15 residues. V was clipped by 0 bases and J by 0 bases, with 11 bases between them. The V gene's germline CDR1 is DFQATT and CDR2 SNEGSKA (reference sequence). CDR3 region: CSARDPGNMNTEAFF. The CDR3 DNA sequence: TGCAGTGCTAGAGACCCCGGAAATATGAACACTGAAGCTTTCTTT.

The CDR3 sequence: CASSDPWNGRYEQYF. In DNA form, the CDR3 reads TGTGCCAGCAGTGACCCCTGGAACGGGCGCTACGAGCAGTACTTC. The rearrangement uses TRBV25-1 and TRBJ2-7; D is uncertain. Germline V gene data show CDR1 as MGHDK and CDR2 as SYGVNS. CDR3 size: 15 residues. Between the trimmed V and J ends, which lost 3 bases and 3 bases, there was a span of 15 bases.

The chain uses TRBV5-1 and TRBJ1-2; 7 bases agree with TRBD1. This CDR3 region has 13 residues. Germline CDR1 SGHRS, CDR2 YFSETQ. V lost 4 bases and J lost 6; bases outside the gene matches: 6. The CDR3 spells CASSVTGRDGYTF. CDR3 DNA: TGCGCCAGCAGCGTGACAGGGAGGGATGGCTACACCTTC.

J is TRBJ1-3 and V is TRBV10-2; D is unresolved. This CDR3 is built from 12 residues. Trimming cost V 2 bases and J 8 bases, with 7 bases left between them. Germline assignment: CDR1 WSHSY and CDR2 SAAADI. This CDR3 is CASSERRDTIYF. The CDR3 DNA sequence: TGCGCCAGCAGTGAGAGGAGGGACACCATATATTTT.

This clonotype was picked up many times. The genes are TRBV7-9 and TRBJ2-7; D is uncertain. Trimming removed 0 bases from V and 6 bases from J, with 9 bases in between. From germline, CDR1 is SEHNR and CDR2 FQNEAQ (reference sequence). The CDR3 totals 13 residues. CDR3 region: CASSLAPSSEQYF. The CDR3 nucleotides read TGTGCCAGCAGCTTAGCCCCATCGAGCGAGCAGTACTTC.

By share of the sample, this clonotype is medium-sized. The chain joins TRBV14 to TRBJ2-1, with a possible D match to TRBD1 (6 bases). The CDR3 sequence is 13 residues long. CDR1 SGHDN and CDR2 FVKESK come from the germline V gene. Trimming removed 6 bases from V and 7 bases from J, with 13 bases in between. CDR3 loop: CASSHPRGNEQFF. In nucleotides, the CDR3 is TGTGCCAGCAGTCATCCAAGGGGGAATGAGCAGTTCTTC.

This clonotype was counted a few times. The V call is TRBV2, the J call TRBJ2-4; D possibly corresponds to TRBD1 (5 bases). Trimming took off 4 bases at V and 0 bases at J, with 13 bases between the two ends. Germline values: CDR1 SNHLY, CDR2 FYNNEI. The CDR3 consists of 16 residues. CDR3 region: CASSGPRALAKNIQYF. The CDR3 region has the DNA TGTGCCAGCAGTGGGCCCAGGGCCTTAGCCAAAAACATTCAGTACTTC.

This sequence joins TRBV24-1 and TRBJ2-1; possibly TRBD2 for D (6 bases). The CDR3 loop spans 15 amino acids. The V gene lost 6 bases and the J gene lost 0 bases, with 11 bases spanning the gap. Germline-derived CDR1 and CDR2 are KGHDR and SFDVKD. CDR3 nucleotide sequence: TGTGCCACCAGTCCGGGAGCGAGCTCCTACAATGAGCAGTTCTTC. Its protein product is CATSPGASSYNEQFF.

By its share, this clonotype is medium-sized (0.01 to 0.1%). The chain uses TRBV18 and TRBJ2-7; perhaps TRBD1 as D (6 bases). V was shortened by 0 bases and J by 7 bases, with 13 bases between the two germline ends. Germline assignment: CDR1 KGHSH and CDR2 LQKENI. This CDR3 is built from 14 residues. This CDR3 reads CASSPPEGTSEQYF. As DNA, the CDR3 is TGTGCCAGCTCACCACCGGAAGGGACAAGTGAGCAGTACTTC.

V and J are TRBV20-1 and TRBJ2-2; 8 bases map to TRBD1. The CDR3 contains 17 residues. J gave up 0 bases and V 0 bases, and 6 bases lay outside the gene matches. Germline CDR1 is DFQATT and CDR2 is SNEGSKA (reference sequence). The CDR3 coding sequence is TGCAGTGCTAGAGATCAAACAGGGGGAGCGAACACCGGGGAGCTGTTTTTT. Translating it yields CSARDQTGGANTGELFF.

By frequency in the sample, this clonotype is medium-sized. The chain employs TRBV12-3 or TRBV12-4 and TRBJ2-5; D is possibly TRBD1 or TRBD2 (6 bases each). V lost 6 bases and J lost 4, with 15 bases in between. The CDR3 runs to 14 residues. The chain's CDR3 is CASRNKGGGETQYF. The CDR3 DNA sequence: TGTGCCAGCAGGAATAAGGGGGGAGGAGAGACCCAGTACTTC.

By sample fraction, this clonotype is medium-sized. The chain links TRBV2 to TRBJ2-7; D not resolved. Germline CDR1 and CDR2: SNHLY and FYNNEI. The CDR3 consists of 14 residues. V dropped 9 bases and J dropped 0 bases, with 15 bases sitting between them. The DNA for the CDR3 is TGTGCCAGTCATCCCCACGCCCTCTCCTACGAGCAGTACTTC. Its protein product is CASHPHALSYEQYF.